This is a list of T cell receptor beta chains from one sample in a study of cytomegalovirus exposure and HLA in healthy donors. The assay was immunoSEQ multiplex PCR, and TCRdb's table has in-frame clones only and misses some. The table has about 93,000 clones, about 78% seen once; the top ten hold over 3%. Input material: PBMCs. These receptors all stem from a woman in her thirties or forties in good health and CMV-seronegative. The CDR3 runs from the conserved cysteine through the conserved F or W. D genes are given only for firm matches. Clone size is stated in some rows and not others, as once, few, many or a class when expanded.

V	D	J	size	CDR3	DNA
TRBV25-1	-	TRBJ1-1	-	CASSDNGNTEAFF	TGTGCCAGCAGTGACAACGGGAACACTGAAGCTTTCTTT
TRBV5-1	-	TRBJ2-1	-	CASRPGYNEQFF	TGCGCCAGCAGACCCGGCTACAATGAGCAGTTCTTC
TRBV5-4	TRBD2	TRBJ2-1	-	CASSGGGGLGYNEQFF	TGTGCCAGCAGCGGGGGGGGAGGGTTAGGTTACAATGAGCAGTTCTTC
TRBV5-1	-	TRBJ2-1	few	CASSLGGTEHNEQFF	TGCGCCAGCAGCTTAGGAGGGACAGAACACAATGAGCAGTTCTTC
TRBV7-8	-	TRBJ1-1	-	CASSLGQLSRGSGAEAFF	TGTGCCAGCAGCTTAGGGCAATTGAGTAGGGGGTCGGGCGCTGAAGCTTTCTTT
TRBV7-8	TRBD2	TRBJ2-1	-	CASSFTSGSNEQFF	TGTGCCAGCAGCTTCACTAGCGGGAGTAATGAGCAGTTCTTC
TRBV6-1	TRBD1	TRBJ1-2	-	CASSVRETGVGGLYGYTF	TGTGCCAGCAGTGTTAGAGAGACAGGGGTAGGGGGATTATATGGCTACACCTTC
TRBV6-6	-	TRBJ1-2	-	CASRVRDGYTF	TGTGCCAGCAGGGTGAGGGATGGCTACACCTTC
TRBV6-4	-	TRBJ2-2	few	CASSDRSGTGELFF	TGTGCCAGCAGTGACAGGAGTGGGACCGGGGAGCTGTTTTTT
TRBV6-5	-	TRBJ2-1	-	CASSYPNNEQFF	TGTGCCAGCAGTTACCCCAACAATGAGCAGTTCTTC
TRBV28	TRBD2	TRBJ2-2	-	CASSLFPGLAGSNTGELFF	TGTGCCAGCAGTTTATTTCCGGGACTAGCGGGATCGAACACCGGGGAGCTGTTTTTT
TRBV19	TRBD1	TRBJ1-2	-	CASSIPQGAYGYTF	TGTGCCAGTAGTATCCCCCAGGGGGCCTATGGCTACACCTTC
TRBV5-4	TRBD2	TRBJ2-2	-	CASSRGGHPTNTGELFF	TGTGCCAGCAGCCGGGGGGGACACCCTACGAACACCGGGGAGCTGTTTTTT
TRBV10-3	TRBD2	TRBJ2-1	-	CAIRPSGRISLRDEQFF	TGTGCCATCAGGCCTAGCGGGAGAATATCCCTACGGGATGAGCAGTTCTTC
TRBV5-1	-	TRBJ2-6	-	CASSSHTSSGANVLTF	TGCGCCAGCAGCTCTCACACTAGCTCTGGGGCCAACGTCCTGACTTTC
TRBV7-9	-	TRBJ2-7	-	CASSLAEGEGEQYF	TGTGCCAGCAGCTTAGCGGAGGGGGAGGGGGAGCAGTACTTC
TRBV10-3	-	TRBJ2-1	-	CAISDEGGTYNEQFF	TGTGCCATCAGTGATGAGGGAGGTACCTACAATGAGCAGTTCTTC
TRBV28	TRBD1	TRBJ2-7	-	CATEQGMYEQYF	TGTGCCACGGAACAGGGGATGTACGAGCAGTACTTC
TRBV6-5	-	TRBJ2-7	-	CASGEGWDEQYF	TGTGCCAGCGGAGAGGGATGGGACGAGCAGTACTTC
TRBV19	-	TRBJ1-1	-	CASSSRGGGTEAFF	TGTGCCAGTAGTTCCCGCGGGGGCGGCACTGAAGCTTTCTTT
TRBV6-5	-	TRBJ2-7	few	CATRGGRYEQYF	TGTGCCACCAGGGGGGGTCGCTACGAGCAGTACTTC
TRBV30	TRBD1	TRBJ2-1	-	CAWSGQGYNEQFF	TGTGCCTGGAGTGGACAGGGCTACAATGAGCAGTTCTTC
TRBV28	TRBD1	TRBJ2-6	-	CASSTAGGGGANVLTF	TGTGCCAGCAGTACTGCAGGGGGCGGAGGGGCCAACGTCCTGACTTTC
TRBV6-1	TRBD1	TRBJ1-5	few	CASSERTGTHQPQHF	TGTGCCAGCAGTGAAAGGACAGGGACCCATCAGCCCCAGCATTTT
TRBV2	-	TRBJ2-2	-	CASSLRGTGELFF	TGTGCCAGCAGCCTAAGAGGGACCGGGGAGCTGTTTTTT
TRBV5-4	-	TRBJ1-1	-	CASSLDERTDQGTEAFF	TGTGCCAGCAGCTTGGATGAGAGAACGGACCAGGGGACTGAAGCTTTCTTT
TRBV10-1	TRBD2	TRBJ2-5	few	CASSKRLGTSGNQETQYF	TGCGCCAGCAGTAAACGACTTGGGACTAGCGGGAACCAAGAGACCCAGTACTTC
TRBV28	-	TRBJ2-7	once	CASSILVRNEQYF	TGTGCCAGCAGCATTTTAGTGCGTAACGAGCAGTACTTC
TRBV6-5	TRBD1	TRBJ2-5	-	CASSYGQGEETQYF	TGTGCCAGCAGTTACGGACAGGGTGAAGAGACCCAGTACTTC
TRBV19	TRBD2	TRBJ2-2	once	CASSIDKTSGETGELFF	TGTGCCAGTAGTATAGACAAAACTAGCGGGGAAACCGGGGAGCTGTTTTTT
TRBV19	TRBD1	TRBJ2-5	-	CASSQGQQETQYF	TGTGCCAGTAGCCAGGGACAGCAAGAGACCCAGTACTTC
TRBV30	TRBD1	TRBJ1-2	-	CAWRVAGGHGYTF	TGTGCCTGGAGAGTAGCAGGGGGCCATGGCTACACCTTC
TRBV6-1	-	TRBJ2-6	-	CASSEGRRYSGANVLTF	TGTGCCAGCAGTGAGGGCAGGCGCTACTCTGGGGCCAACGTCCTGACTTTC
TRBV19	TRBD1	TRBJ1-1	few	CASRIGTGGRNTEAFF	TGTGCCAGTAGGATAGGGACAGGGGGCCGGAACACTGAAGCTTTCTTT
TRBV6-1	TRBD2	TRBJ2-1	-	CASNLGLVLLRQFF	TGTGCCAGCAACCTGGGACTAGTATTATTGAGGCAGTTCTTC
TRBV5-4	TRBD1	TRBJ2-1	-	CASSLGRQGVNEQFF	TGTGCCAGCAGCTTAGGTAGGCAGGGGGTTAATGAGCAGTTCTTC
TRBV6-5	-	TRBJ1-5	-	CASSYSWRDQPQHF	TGTGCCAGCAGTTACTCGTGGAGGGATCAGCCCCAGCATTTT